These T cell receptor beta chains were read from a single sample in a study of CD8 T cells in Susac syndrome. TCRdb fed the immunoSEQ multiplex PCR reads into MiXCR, producing one record per CDR3 protein. The table records 120,000 to 150,000 distinct CDR3 sequences, 85% to 95% of them present only once. The sequencing sample was made of CD4+ T cells from PBMCs. Receptors originate from a human donor with multiple sclerosis. Both conserved end residues are part of each CDR3. D genes are given only for firm matches.

CDR3 protein: CASSRSGRLNTGELFF
CDR3 DNA: TGTGCCAGCAGCCGCAGCGGGAGACTGAACACCGGGGAGCTGTTTTTT
V gene: TRBV6-2/TRBV6-3
D gene: TRBD2
J gene: TRBJ2-2

CDR3 protein: CATSSGGQGQIDTQYF
CDR3 DNA: TGTGCCACCAGCAGTGGTGGACAGGGGCAAATAGATACGCAGTATTTT
V gene: TRBV15
D gene: TRBD1
J gene: TRBJ2-3

CDR3 protein: CSERQGPTDTQYF
CDR3 DNA: TGCAGCGAAAGACAGGGACCCACAGATACGCAGTATTTT
V gene: TRBV29-1
D gene: TRBD1
J gene: TRBJ2-3

CDR3 protein: CASSLRTGAPSEQYF
CDR3 DNA: TGTGCCAGCAGCCTTCGCACAGGGGCGCCCTCCGAGCAGTACTTC
V gene: TRBV7-2
D gene: TRBD1
J gene: TRBJ2-7

CDR3 protein: CSVEVGTGTDTQYF
CDR3 DNA: TGCAGCGTTGAAGTCGGGACAGGGACAGATACGCAGTATTTT
V gene: TRBV29-1
D gene: TRBD1
J gene: TRBJ2-3

CDR3 protein: CALHYEQYF
CDR3 DNA: TGTGCCCTCCATTACGAGCAGTACTTC
V gene: TRBV10-3
D gene: -
J gene: TRBJ2-7

CDR3 protein: CASSPSGANYGYTF
CDR3 DNA: TGTGCCAGCAGTCCCTCAGGGGCGAACTATGGCTACACCTTC
V gene: TRBV28
D gene: -
J gene: TRBJ1-2

CDR3 protein: CASSEAWRFRDYGYTF
CDR3 DNA: TGTGCCAGCAGTGAGGCTTGGAGGTTCCGCGACTATGGCTACACCTTC
V gene: TRBV27
D gene: -
J gene: TRBJ1-2

CDR3 protein: CASSEYKQFSGANVLTF
CDR3 DNA: TGTGCCAGCAGTGAATATAAGCAGTTTTCTGGGGCCAACGTCCTGACTTTC
V gene: TRBV25-1
D gene: -
J gene: TRBJ2-6

CDR3 protein: CASSLNRDHEAFF
CDR3 DNA: TGTGCCAGCAGTTTAAACAGGGACCATGAAGCTTTCTTT
V gene: TRBV14
D gene: -
J gene: TRBJ1-1

CDR3 protein: CASSLGLMGSGYNEQFF
CDR3 DNA: TGCGCCAGCAGCTTGGGCCTTATGGGTAGCGGGTACAATGAGCAGTTCTTC
V gene: TRBV5-1
D gene: TRBD2
J gene: TRBJ2-1

CDR3 protein: CSGTGTSAYEQYF
CDR3 DNA: TGCAGTGGGACCGGGACTAGTGCTTACGAGCAGTACTTC
V gene: TRBV20-1
D gene: TRBD2
J gene: TRBJ2-7

CDR3 protein: CASSQLGTGKETQYF
CDR3 DNA: TGTGCCAGCAGCCAGCTCGGGACAGGAAAAGAGACCCAGTACTTC
V gene: TRBV9
D gene: TRBD1
J gene: TRBJ2-5

CDR3 protein: CASSQGRVEAFF
CDR3 DNA: TGTGCCAGCAGCCAGGGAAGGGTTGAAGCTTTCTTT
V gene: TRBV14
D gene: -
J gene: TRBJ1-1

CDR3 protein: CSAPDKKGTDTQYF
CDR3 DNA: TGCAGTGCTCCGGACAAGAAAGGGACAGATACGCAGTATTTT
V gene: TRBV20-1
D gene: -
J gene: TRBJ2-3

CDR3 protein: CASSFGRGFEEFF
CDR3 DNA: TGTGCCAGCAGCTTTGGGCGGGGCTTCGAAGAGTTCTTC
V gene: TRBV7-2
D gene: -
J gene: TRBJ2-1

CDR3 protein: CASTKETYEQYF
CDR3 DNA: TGTGCCAGCACTAAGGAGACCTACGAGCAGTACTTC
V gene: TRBV7-2
D gene: -
J gene: TRBJ2-7